This is a list of T cell receptor beta chains from one sample in a study of T-cell reconstitution after alpha-beta-depleted transplantation in children. From the PCR reads, TCRdb called clonotypes with MiXCR, one entry per CDR3 protein. The sample yields approximately 800,000 distinct CDR3 sequences, under 20% seen once. Sequencing used PBMCs, mostly from graft donor cells, obtained 360 days after TCRalphabeta/CD19-depleted stem cell transplant. Source of these receptors: a male patient between 5 and 17 years old who had a stem cell transplant for acute lymphoblastic leukemia, so the T cells may come from the graft donor. The CDR3 runs from the conserved cysteine through the conserved F or W. Fields, in order: V gene, CDR3 length, J gene, clone size, D gene, CDR3 protein, CDR3 DNA. The D gene is left open where the match is weak. Not all rows give a size; the values are once, few, many and, for expanded clones, a class.

>TRBV7-2|13|TRBJ1-2|many|TRBD1
CASSSKTGAGYTF
TGTGCCAGCAGCTCCAAGACAGGGGCCGGCTACACCTTC
>TRBV27|13|TRBJ2-7|many|NA
CASSLNPHYEQYF
TGTGCCAGCAGTTTAAATCCCCATTACGAGCAGTACTTC
>TRBV7-3|13|TRBJ1-6|few|NA
CASSLTGGSPLHF
TGTGCCAGCAGCTTAACCGGGGGTTCACCCCTCCACTTT
>TRBV15|16|TRBJ2-7|NA|NA
CATSELRGGNSYEQYF
TGTGCCACCAGTGAACTTCGAGGGGGGAACTCCTACGAGCAGTACTTC
>TRBV6-2/TRBV6-3|14|TRBJ2-1|few|TRBD2
CASSYGGRATEQFF
TGTGCCAGCAGTTATGGCGGGAGGGCCACTGAGCAGTTCTTC
>TRBV7-9|13|TRBJ2-5|few|NA
CASRQVSQETQYF
TGTGCCAGCAGACAGGTTAGCCAAGAGACCCAGTACTTC
>TRBV4-1|15|TRBJ1-2|NA|NA
CASSQVEAGVYGYTF
TGCGCCAGCAGCCAAGTAGAGGCAGGGGTCTATGGCTACACCTTC
>TRBV4-1|13|TRBJ2-7|NA|NA
CASSPPRRSEQYF
TGCGCCAGCAGCCCCCCACGGAGGTCCGAGCAGTACTTC
>TRBV20-1|14|TRBJ2-3|NA|NA
CSAVPGTSTDTQYF
TGCAGTGCGGTGCCGGGAACTAGCACAGATACGCAGTATTTT
>TRBV2|13|TRBJ1-1|many|TRBD1
CASVDRGNTEAFF
TGTGCCAGCGTGGACAGGGGGAACACTGAAGCTTTCTTT
>TRBV20-1|14|TRBJ2-1|few|TRBD2
CSAPGLVWVDEQFF
TGCAGTGCCCCGGGACTAGTATGGGTCGATGAGCAGTTCTTC
>TRBV12-3/TRBV12-4|15|TRBJ2-5|few|NA
CASSALSSAQETQYF
TGTGCCAGCAGTGCTCTTTCTAGCGCCCAAGAGACCCAGTACTTC
>TRBV29-1|12|TRBJ2-1|few|NA
CSVVTTYNEQFF
TGCAGCGTAGTGACCACCTACAATGAGCAGTTCTTC
>TRBV9|15|TRBJ2-1|NA|NA
CASSGRAVVDNEQFF
TGTGCCAGCAGCGGGAGAGCGGTTGTGGACAATGAGCAGTTCTTC
>TRBV5-1|12|TRBJ2-5|few|TRBD2
CASRSEAGPLHF
TGCGCCAGCAGATCGGAAGCGGGACCCCTACACTTC
>TRBV10-3|14|TRBJ2-7|NA|NA
CAISESKMQDEQYF
TGTGCCATCAGTGAGTCGAAGATGCAGGACGAGCAGTACTTC
>TRBV4-2|18|TRBJ1-6|NA|NA
CASSPGRLLGSYNSPLHF
TGTGCCAGCAGCCCGGGACGGTTACTTGGCTCCTATAATTCACCCCTCCACTTT
>TRBV5-1|15|TRBJ2-7|few|NA
CASSFGIANYYEQYF
TGCGCCAGCAGCTTTGGTATAGCCAACTACTACGAGCAGTACTTC
>TRBV6-1|15|TRBJ2-5|NA|TRBD2
CASSTSGRAQETQYF
TGTGCCAGCAGTACGAGCGGGAGGGCTCAAGAGACCCAGTACTTC
>TRBV11-2|15|TRBJ2-7|many|TRBD1
CASTPWDRDSYEQYF
TGTGCCAGCACCCCTTGGGACAGGGACTCCTACGAGCAGTACTTC
>TRBV25-1|14|TRBJ2-7|few|TRBD1
CASSEWDRGYEQYF
TGTGCCAGCAGTGAATGGGACAGGGGATACGAGCAGTACTTC
>TRBV20-1|15|TRBJ2-2|NA|NA
CSAPRDSANTGELFF
TGCAGTGCCCCCCGTGACAGCGCGAACACCGGGGAGCTGTTTTTT
>TRBV29-1|11|TRBJ1-1|NA|NA
CSVEKSGEAFF
TGCAGCGTTGAAAAGAGCGGTGAAGCTTTCTTT
>TRBV2|17|TRBJ2-1|NA|TRBD2
CASSEEGLPSSYNEQFF
TGTGCCAGCAGTGAAGAGGGACTACCCAGCTCCTACAATGAGCAGTTCTTC
>TRBV19|14|TRBJ1-1|few|TRBD1
CASSILTGGTEAFF
TGTGCCAGTAGTATCCTGACAGGGGGCACTGAAGCTTTCTTT
>TRBV5-1|16|TRBJ2-1|NA|TRBD2
CASSLLAGGPVGEQFF
TGCGCCAGCAGCTTACTAGCGGGAGGGCCCGTTGGTGAGCAGTTCTTC
>TRBV7-3|15|TRBJ2-7|NA|TRBD1
CASSFRTGALYEQYF
TGTGCCAGCAGCTTTCGGACAGGGGCCCTTTACGAGCAGTACTTC
>TRBV10-3|14|TRBJ2-7|NA|TRBD1
CAIRRDRGIYEQYF
TGTGCCATCAGGAGGGACAGGGGTATCTACGAGCAGTACTTC
>TRBV29-1|12|TRBJ2-7|few|TRBD1
CSVSQGAYEQYF
TGCAGCGTGTCACAGGGGGCCTACGAGCAGTACTTC
>TRBV7-3|18|TRBJ2-2|few|NA
CASSLFGSTSEGAGELFF
TGTGCCAGCAGCTTATTCGGTTCTACTAGCGAGGGGGCCGGGGAGCTGTTTTTT
>TRBV5-1|14|TRBJ2-3|few|TRBD2
CAVASGDNTDTQYF
TGCGCCGTAGCTAGCGGAGACAACACAGATACGCAGTATTTT
>TRBV5-4|16|TRBJ2-2|few|NA
CASSLNPGINTGELFF
TGTGCCAGCAGCTTGAATCCGGGGATTAACACCGGGGAGCTGTTTTTT
>TRBV29-1|14|TRBJ2-2|NA|NA
CSVDPGGGLGELFF
TGCAGCGTTGACCCCGGAGGGGGTTTAGGGGAGCTGTTTTTT
>TRBV6-1|13|TRBJ2-2|few|NA
CASSRGKSGELFF
TGTGCCAGCAGTAGGGGAAAATCCGGGGAGCTGTTTTTT
>TRBV5-6|16|TRBJ2-1|few|TRBD2
CASSLVSGRAGNEQFF
TGTGCCAGCAGCTTGGTTAGCGGGAGGGCGGGGAATGAGCAGTTCTTC
>TRBV10-3|16|TRBJ2-3|NA|TRBD2
CAIRGTSGSHTDTQYF
TGTGCCATCAGGGGGACTAGCGGGAGTCACACAGATACGCAGTATTTT
>TRBV18|15|TRBJ2-2|NA|NA
CASSPKGGPTGELFF
TGTGCCAGCTCACCAAAAGGGGGACCCACCGGGGAGCTGTTTTTT
>TRBV6-2/TRBV6-3|16|TRBJ1-5|NA|TRBD1
CASSYSRDRWYQPQHF
TGTGCCAGCAGTTACTCGAGGGACAGGTGGTATCAGCCCCAGCATTTT
>TRBV5-1|18|TRBJ2-1|few|TRBD2
CASSLALLAGPVGSEQFF
TGCGCCAGCAGCTTGGCGCTACTAGCGGGCCCAGTGGGGAGTGAGCAGTTCTTC
>TRBV2|15|TRBJ2-1|NA|TRBD2
CASRTGEGRYNEQFF
TGTGCCTCCCGCACGGGGGAGGGCCGTTACAATGAGCAGTTCTTC
>TRBV19|14|TRBJ2-7|few|NA
CASSVVAGPYEQYF
TGTGCCAGTAGTGTGGTTGCAGGGCCCTACGAGCAGTACTTC
>TRBV5-1|17|TRBJ2-5|few|TRBD2
CASSRGSLAGGVETQYF
TGCGCCAGCAGCCGGGGGTCTCTAGCGGGAGGGGTAGAGACCCAGTACTTC
>TRBV3-1|16|TRBJ2-5|few|NA
CASSQDLQGLQETQYF
TGTGCCAGCAGCCAAGATTTACAGGGCCTACAAGAGACCCAGTACTTC
>TRBV7-8|16|TRBJ2-7|few|TRBD1
CASSFGTGTGGHEQYF
TGTGCCAGCAGCTTCGGGACCGGGACAGGGGGGCACGAGCAGTACTTC
>TRBV5-1|17|TRBJ2-7|few|TRBD1
CASSLRAGGSPAYEQYF
TGCGCCAGCAGCTTGAGGGCAGGGGGCTCACCGGCCTACGAGCAGTACTTC
>TRBV5-1|14|TRBJ1-2|many|NA
CASSFLDSNNGYTF
TGCGCCAGCAGCTTTTTGGACAGCAATAATGGCTACACCTTC
>TRBV6-1|13|TRBJ2-4|few|NA
CASGTGAKNIQYF
TGTGCCAGCGGTACAGGAGCCAAAAACATTCAGTACTTC
>TRBV9|15|TRBJ2-1|many|NA
CASSVAGGTYNEQFF
TGTGCCAGCAGCGTAGCTGGCGGGACTTACAATGAGCAGTTCTTC
>TRBV5-1|13|TRBJ2-3|few|NA
CASGAGPTDTQYF
TGCGCCAGCGGGGCGGGCCCCACAGATACGCAGTATTTT
>TRBV5-1|13|TRBJ2-3|NA|NA
CASRRGTTDTQYF
TGCGCCAGCAGAAGGGGGACCACAGATACGCAGTATTTT
>TRBV20-1|16|TRBJ2-7|NA|TRBD1
CSASLLGGTGTYEQYF
TGCAGTGCTAGCCTTCTAGGGGGGACAGGAACCTACGAGCAGTACTTC